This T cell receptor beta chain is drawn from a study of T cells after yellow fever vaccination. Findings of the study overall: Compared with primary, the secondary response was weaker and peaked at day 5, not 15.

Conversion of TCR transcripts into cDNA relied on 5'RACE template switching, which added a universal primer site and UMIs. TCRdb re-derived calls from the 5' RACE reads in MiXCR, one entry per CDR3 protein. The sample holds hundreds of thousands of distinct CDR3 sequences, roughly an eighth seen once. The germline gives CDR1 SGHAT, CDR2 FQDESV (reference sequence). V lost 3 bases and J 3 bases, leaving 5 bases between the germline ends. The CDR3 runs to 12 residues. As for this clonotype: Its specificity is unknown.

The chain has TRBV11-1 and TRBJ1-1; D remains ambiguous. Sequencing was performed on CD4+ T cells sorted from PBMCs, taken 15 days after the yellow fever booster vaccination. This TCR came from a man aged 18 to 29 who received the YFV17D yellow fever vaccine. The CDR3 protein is CASSFFHTEAFF. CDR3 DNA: TGTGCCAGCAGCTTTTTTCACACTGAAGCTTTCTTT.